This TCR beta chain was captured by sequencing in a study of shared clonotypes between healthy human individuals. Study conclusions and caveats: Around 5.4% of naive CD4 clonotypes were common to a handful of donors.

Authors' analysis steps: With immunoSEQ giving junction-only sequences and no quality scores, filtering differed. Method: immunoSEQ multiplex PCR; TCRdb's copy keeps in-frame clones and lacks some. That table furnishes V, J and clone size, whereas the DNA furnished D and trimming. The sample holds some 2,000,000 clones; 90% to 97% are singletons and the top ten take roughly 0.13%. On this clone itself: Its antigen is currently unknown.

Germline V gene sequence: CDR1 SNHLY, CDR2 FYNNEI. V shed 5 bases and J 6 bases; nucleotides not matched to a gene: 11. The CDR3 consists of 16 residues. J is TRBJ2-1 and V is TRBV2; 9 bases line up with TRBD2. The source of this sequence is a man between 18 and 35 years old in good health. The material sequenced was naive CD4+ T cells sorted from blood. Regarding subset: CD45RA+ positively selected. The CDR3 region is CASSSSSGILINEQFF. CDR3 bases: TGTGCCAGCAGTAGTTCTAGCGGGATTCTTATCAATGAGCAGTTCTTC.